The 9 T cell receptor beta chains presented below share a single source sample, sequenced in a study of blood T cell repertoires in COVID-19 (dated by TCRdb to about 2020). Library method: the immunoSEQ multiplex PCR assay. TCRdb took over this immuneACCESS table, retaining in-frame rearrangements with V and J assigned. Such tables are incomplete; in checked studies, under half of the missing clones stem from an unresolved V gene, and the remainder is unexplained. For this sample the table gives about 400,000 clones, of which 88% were detected only once. The top ten hold roughly 2% of the sample. Sequenced input: PBMCs or T cells enriched from blood (not recorded which). These receptors were obtained from a woman aged 35 to 49 with acute COVID-19.

The chain recombines TRBV5-1 with TRBJ2-2; no clear D. The germline V gene has CDR1 SGHRS and CDR2 YFSETQ. The CDR3 totals 10 residues. V was pared by 9 bases and J by 8 bases, with 8 bases between. DNA of the CDR3: TGCGCCACTCCCTTTGGGGAGCTGTTTTTT. As protein: CATPFGELFF.

V and J are TRBV27 and TRBJ2-1, with D possibly matching TRBD1 (6 bases). The V end lost 3 bases, the J end lost 7 bases, and 13 bases lay between the germline ends. CDR1 is MNHEY and CDR2 is SMNVEV in the germline V gene (reference sequence). The CDR3 extends over 14 amino acids. The CDR3 spells CASSLAGVGNEQFF. The CDR3 bases are TGTGCCAGCAGTTTGGCAGGGGTCGGGAATGAGCAGTTCTTC.

Written as DNA, the CDR3 is TGCGCCAGCAGCGGGGGGACAGGGGGAGATACGCAGTATTTT. This sequence encodes CASSGGTGGDTQYF. This chain connects TRBV5-1 to TRBJ2-3, with 11 nucleotides matching TRBD1. CDR1 is SGHRS, CDR2 YFSETQ, per germline. The V segment lost 4 bases and the J segment 5 bases; nucleotides outside the gene matches: 3. The CDR3 length is 14 residues.

Note on this clone: Mismatch with germline at one junction end may stem from a read error. The rearrangement joins TRBV18 to TRBJ2-1; TRBD1 agrees at 7 bases. CDR1 is KGHSH, CDR2 LQKENI, per germline. The CDR3 is 15 amino acids. In DNA form, the CDR3 reads TGTGCCAGCTCTCCACGCCGGGACAGCTACAATGAGCAGTTCTTC. This sequence encodes CASSPRRDSYNEQFF.

The chain carries TRBV12-3 or TRBV12-4 and TRBJ1-2; possible D gene TRBD1, 6 bases. The CDR3 runs 13 residues. V dropped 5 bases and J dropped 3 bases, with 10 bases sitting between them. For the CDR3, the DNA is TGTGCCAGCAGTAAGGACAGTTACTATGGCTACACCTTC. This sequence encodes CASSKDSYYGYTF.

The chain links TRBV19 to TRBJ1-1, with D maybe TRBD1 (5 bases). The V end was cut by 7 bases, the J end by 0 bases, with 9 bases between. The germline CDR1 and CDR2 sequences are LNHDA and SQIVND (reference sequence). The CDR3 is 13 amino acids. The CDR3 reads CASNWGVNTEAFF. The CDR3 nucleotides read TGTGCCAGTAACTGGGGGGTGAACACTGAAGCTTTCTTT. Based on the CDR3 plus reference TRBV19 and TRBJ1-1, the full variable domain is DGGITQSPKYLFRKEGQNVTLSCEQNLNHDAMYWYRQDPGQGLRLIYYSQIVNDFQKGDIAEGYSVSREKKESFPLTVTSAQKNPTAFYLCASNWGVNTEAFFGQGTRLTVV.

The J gene is TRBJ1-2, the V gene TRBV15, with no clear D. CDR3 size: 17 residues. V dropped 1 base and J dropped 4 bases, with 19 bases sitting between them. Germline V lookup: CDR1 LNHNV, CDR2 YYDKDF (reference sequence). The CDR3 spells CATSRVLPTLFSYGYTF. The DNA for the CDR3 is TGTGCCACCAGCAGAGTTCTCCCGACTTTATTTTCCTATGGCTACACCTTC. The full variable domain, its missing parts supplied by reference TRBV15 and TRBJ1-2, is DAMVIQNPRYQVTQFGKPVTLSCSQTLNHNVMYWYQQKSSQAPKLLFHYYDKDFNNEADTPDNFQSRRPNTSFCFLDIRSPGLGDTAMYLCATSRVLPTLFSYGYTFGSGTRLTVV.

This chain connects TRBV5-1 to TRBJ2-1, with D hard to call. Trimming removed 1 base at V and 0 bases at J, with 11 bases between. CDR3 length: 16 residues. CDR1 is SGHRS and CDR2 is YFSETQ in the germline V gene. CDR3 DNA sequence: TGCGCCAGCAGCTTGACCGTGGCTAGCTCCTACAATGAGCAGTTCTTC. This sequence encodes CASSLTVASSYNEQFF.

The chain has TRBV7-6 and TRBJ1-4; D gene uncertain. V was cut by 5 bases and J by 0 bases, with 13 bases left in between. Germline assignment: CDR1 SGHVS and CDR2 FNYEAQ. This CDR3 is built from 16 residues. The CDR3 protein is CASSNPFEATNEKLFF. CDR3 coding DNA: TGTGCCAGCAGCAATCCTTTTGAGGCAACTAATGAAAAACTGTTTTTT.